Presented here are 30 T cell receptor beta chains from one specimen sequenced in a study of blood T cell repertoires in COVID-19. Using immunoSEQ multiplex PCR, the repertoire was profiled, and TCRdb retains in-frame clones only, with some absent. The table shows some 300,000 clones, with 70% to 90% occurring only once. The sequenced sample consisted of PBMCs or T cells enriched from blood (not recorded which). These receptors were collected from a middle-aged woman who had recovered from COVID-19.

The genes are TRBV7-9 and TRBJ1-2, with D uncertain. V dropped 1 base and J dropped 0 bases, with 9 bases sitting between them. The CDR3 covers 15 residues. Looked up from germline, CDR1 is SEHNR and CDR2 is FQNEAQ (reference sequence). In DNA, the CDR3 is TGTGCCAGCAGCTTAGGAAAGGGAGCTAACTATGGCTACACCTTC. Translation gives CASSLGKGANYGYTF.

The chain couples TRBV7-3 to TRBJ1-1; a weak D match, TRBD1 (6 bases). This CDR3 region has 13 residues. Germline assignment: CDR1 SGHTA and CDR2 FQGTGA. Trimming took 5 bases from V and 3 from J, leaving 10 bases between them. The CDR3 loop is CASSIRTDTEAFF. The CDR3 nucleotides are TGTGCCAGCAGCATACGGACAGACACTGAAGCTTTCTTT. The variable domain in full, completed from reference TRBV7-3 and TRBJ1-1, reads GAGVSQTPSNKVTEKGKYVELRCDPISGHTALYWYRQSLGQGPEFLIYFQGTGAADDSGLPNDRFFAVRPEGSVSTLKIQRTERGDSAVYLCASSIRTDTEAFFGQGTRLTVV.

V usage is TRBV19 and J usage is TRBJ2-1; 7 positions match TRBD2. CDR1 is LNHDA and CDR2 is SQIVND in the germline V gene (reference sequence). Trimming removed 8 bases from V and 4 bases from J; junction bases left unmatched: 20. The CDR3 has 18 residues. DNA of the CDR3: TGTGCCAGTCTCCCTCTAGCGGATCCCCTACTAACTTACAATGAGCAGTTCTTC. This codes for CASLPLADPLLTYNEQFF.

J is TRBJ2-5 and V is TRBV5-1, with D tentatively TRBD1 (5 bases). Germline values: CDR1 SGHRS, CDR2 YFSETQ. V gave up 4 bases and J gave up 0 bases, with 13 bases separating them. The CDR3 is 15 residues long. CDR3 protein: CASSPWGGNQETQYF. CDR3 nucleotides: TGCGCCAGCAGCCCCTGGGGCGGCAACCAAGAGACCCAGTACTTC.

This chain links TRBV30 with TRBJ1-1, with 9 bases aligning to TRBD1. The CDR3 loop spans 13 amino acids. V gave up 3 bases and J gave up 5 bases; unmatched junction bases: 4. Germline CDR1 is GTSNPN and CDR2 is SVGIG (reference sequence). CDR3 residues: CAWRTGGETEAFF. In nucleotides, the CDR3 is TGTGCCTGGAGGACAGGGGGTGAGACTGAAGCTTTCTTT.

V and J are TRBV19 and TRBJ1-3; D perhaps matches TRBD1 (5 bases). Trimming removed 5 bases at V and 0 bases at J, with 8 bases between. CDR1 and CDR2 from the germline V gene are LNHDA and SQIVND (reference sequence). This CDR3 is built from 14 residues. DNA for the CDR3: TGTGCCAGTAGTCTCGGGGGCTCTGGAAACACCATATATTTT. As protein: CASSLGGSGNTIYF.

The rearrangement joins TRBV28 to TRBJ2-2, with D hard to call. With 9 bases removed from V and 4 bases from J, the gap between germline ends came to 9 bases. This CDR3 spans 12 amino acids. Germline V gives CDR1 MDHEN, CDR2 SYDVKM. The CDR3 reads CASLSSTGELFF. CDR3 DNA: TGTGCCAGTTTATCGTCCACCGGGGAGCTGTTTTTT.

This chain joins TRBV4-2 and TRBJ2-3; 10 nucleotides align to TRBD2. The CDR3 has 16 residues. CDR1 is LGHNA and CDR2 is YNFKEQ in the germline V gene. V was pared by 3 bases and J by 4 bases, with 7 bases of the junction left unmatched. CDR3 residues: CASSQELAGVADTQYF. The CDR3 DNA is TGTGCCAGCAGCCAGGAGCTAGCGGGAGTTGCAGATACGCAGTATTTT.

The genes are TRBV29-1 and TRBJ1-4, with a weak D call TRBD1 (6 bases). With 0 bases removed from V and 6 bases from J, the gap between germline ends came to 8 bases. Germline V gene sequence: CDR1 SQVTM, CDR2 ANQGSEA. The CDR3 loop spans 13 amino acids. The CDR3: CSVEEGGDEKLFF. The CDR3 bases are TGCAGCGTTGAAGAAGGGGGGGATGAAAAACTGTTTTTT. The whole variable domain, filled in from reference TRBV29-1 and TRBJ1-4, reads SAVISQKPSRDICQRGTSLTIQCQVDSQVTMMFWYRQQPGQSLTLIATANQGSEATYESGFVIDKFPISRPNLTFSTLTVSNMSPEDSSIYLCSVEEGGDEKLFFGSGTQLSVL.

This chain joins TRBV6-5 and TRBJ2-1; weak D call: TRBD2 (6 bases). CDR1 is MNHEY, CDR2 SVGAGI, per germline. The germline V and J ends were trimmed by 6 bases and 2 bases, with 8 bases remaining between them. The CDR3 is made up of 13 amino acids. Written as DNA, the CDR3 is TGTGCCAGCAGCCGCGGGACCTACAATGAGCAGTTCTTC. Amino acid sequence: CASSRGTYNEQFF.

The chain is built from TRBV15 and TRBJ2-3; 8 bases agree with TRBD2. Germline values: CDR1 LNHNV, CDR2 YYDKDF (reference sequence). The CDR3 loop spans 17 amino acids. J gave up 1 base and V 3 bases, and 9 bases lay outside the gene matches. The CDR3 loop is CATSRDYYSGGTDTQYF. The DNA of the CDR3 is TGTGCCACCAGCAGGGATTACTATAGCGGGGGCACAGATACGCAGTATTTT.

The chain joins TRBV4-3 to TRBJ2-5, with TRBD2 matching over 7 bases. The V and J ends lost 3 bases and 4 bases, in that order; junction bases with no gene match: 11. The CDR3 sequence is 16 residues long. The germline gives CDR1 LGHNA, CDR2 YSLEER. This CDR3 reads CASSQEPSGGSETQYF. CDR3 coding DNA: TGCGCCAGCAGCCAGGAGCCTAGCGGCGGTTCAGAGACCCAGTACTTC.

The chain links TRBV25-1 to TRBJ1-4, with 9 bases lining up with TRBD1. The CDR3 contains 16 residues. Germline V gene data show CDR1 as MGHDK and CDR2 as SYGVNS. Germline trimming cut 1 base from V and 5 bases from J; bases unmatched to any gene: 5. The CDR3 DNA sequence: TGTGCCAGCAGTGAATTTCGAGGGACAGGGAATGAAAAACTGTTTTTT. This sequence encodes CASSEFRGTGNEKLFF.

V gene TRBV28 combines with J gene TRBJ2-4, with unresolved D. CDR3 length equals 15 residues. With 1 base removed from V and 1 base from J, the gap between germline ends came to 8 bases. Germline values: CDR1 MDHEN, CDR2 SYDVKM. CDR3 nucleotides: TGTGCCAGCAGTTTATCAGGTGGGGCCAAAAACATTCAGTACTTC. Translating gives CASSLSGGAKNIQYF.

The J gene is TRBJ2-5, the V gene TRBV11-2, with D possibly TRBD2 on 6 matching bases. Germline V gene sequence: CDR1 SGHAT, CDR2 FQNNGV. The CDR3 has 14 amino acids. Trimming removed 3 bases from V and 2 bases from J, with 10 bases in between. CDR3 amino acids: CASSLEGRQETQYF. CDR3 DNA sequence: TGTGCCAGCAGCTTGGAGGGGAGGCAAGAGACCCAGTACTTC.

The V call is TRBV18, the J call TRBJ1-3; no definite D call. There are 19 residues in the CDR3. V dropped 6 bases and J dropped 4 bases, with 28 bases sitting between them. Germline CDR1 reads KGHSH; CDR2 reads LQKENI. The CDR3 loop is CASSPILLTSQTAGNTIYF. CDR3 coding DNA: TGTGCCAGCTCCCCGATTCTTCTAACCTCCCAGACTGCCGGAAACACCATATATTTT. The variable domain in full, with the rest retrieved from reference TRBV18 and TRBJ1-3, is NAGVMQNPRHLVRRRGQEARLRCSPMKGHSHVYWYRQLPEEGLKFMVYLQKENIIDESGMPKERFSAEFPKEGPSILRIQQVVRGDSAAYFCASSPILLTSQTAGNTIYFGEGSWLTVV.

The chain has TRBV6-7 and TRBJ2-7, with D tentatively TRBD2 (6 bases). TRBV6-7 is known as an ORF, though its function is uncertain. The V and J ends lost 8 bases and 4 bases respectively, with 12 bases between them. The CDR3 contains 12 residues. The DNA of the CDR3 is TGTGCCAGCCCGGGACTCCCGTACGAGCAGTACTTC. Translation gives CASPGLPYEQYF.

This chain links TRBV28 with TRBJ1-1; 7 nucleotides align to TRBD1. J lost 8 bases, V lost 2 bases, and 8 bases had no gene match. From germline, CDR1 is MDHEN and CDR2 SYDVKM. The CDR3 length is 14 residues. Here the CDR3 reads CASSLSRGGMEAFF. CDR3 coding DNA: TGTGCCAGCAGTTTAAGCCGAGGGGGCATGGAAGCTTTCTTT.

This clone was counted a few times. The V call is TRBV4-3, the J call TRBJ1-6; 7 positions agree with TRBD1. With V trimmed by 0 bases and J by 5 bases, 1 base remained unmatched. Germline-derived CDR1 and CDR2 are LGHNA and YSLEER. The CDR3 has 15 residues. The CDR3 nucleotides are TGCGCCAGCAGCCAAGAGGGGACAGATAATTCACCCCTCCACTTT. Translation: CASSQEGTDNSPLHF.

The rearrangement joins TRBV28 to TRBJ2-7; 8 bases map to TRBD2. There are 13 residues in the CDR3. Germline CDR1 is MDHEN and CDR2 is SYDVKM. Here the CDR3 reads CGTGGAGVGEQYF. The CDR3 region has the DNA TGTGGCACTGGGGGAGCGGGGGTTGGAGAGCAGTACTTC.

V usage is TRBV7-9 and J usage is TRBJ2-1, with 10 bases identical to TRBD2. Germline trimming cut 5 bases from V and 4 bases from J; bases unmatched to any gene: 5. CDR1 and CDR2 from the germline V gene are SEHNR and FQNEAQ (reference sequence). CDR3 length: 15 residues. The CDR3 DNA reads TGTGCCAGCAGCCCATTAGCGGGGGGTTACAATGAGCAGTTCTTC. Amino acids: CASSPLAGGYNEQFF. Complete variable domain (other parts from reference TRBV7-9 and TRBJ2-1): DTGVSQNPRHKITKRGQNVTFRCDPISEHNRLYWYRQTLGQGPEFLTYFQNEAQLEKSRLLSDRFSAERPKGSFSTLEIQRTEQGDSAMYLCASSPLAGGYNEQFFGPGTRLTVL.

The chain is built from TRBV5-1 and TRBJ2-5; 7 bases are shared with TRBD2. This CDR3 has 14 residues. J lost 5 bases, V lost 4 bases, and 8 bases had no gene match. CDR1 is SGHRS and CDR2 is YFSETQ in the germline V gene. For the CDR3, the DNA is TGCGCCAGCAGCACCGGGGAGGGATCGGAGACCCAGTACTTC. This codes for CASSTGEGSETQYF. Full variable domain (missing parts from reference TRBV5-1 and TRBJ2-5): KAGVTQTPRYLIKTRGQQVTLSCSPISGHRSVSWYQQTPGQGLQFLFEYFSETQRNKGNFPGRFSGRQFSNSRSEMNVSTLELGDSALYLCASSTGEGSETQYFGPGTRLLVL.

This chain joins TRBV28 and TRBJ1-5, with 7 bases identical to TRBD1. The germline CDR1 and CDR2 sequences are MDHEN and SYDVKM. V lost 6 bases to trimming and J lost 10 bases; unmatched junction nucleotides: 15. The CDR3 spans 15 residues. This chain's CDR3 is CASRPPDRSFVPQHF. The CDR3 nucleotides are TGTGCCAGCAGGCCCCCGGACAGGTCCTTTGTCCCCCAGCATTTT.

This clone was detected once. V usage is TRBV11-1 and J usage is TRBJ1-2; D remains ambiguous. The germline V gene encodes CDR1 SGHAT and CDR2 FQDESV (reference sequence). V dropped 0 bases and J dropped 4 bases, with 9 bases sitting between them. CDR3 length equals 14 residues. The CDR3: CASSLAGGFYGYTF. Here the CDR3 DNA reads TGTGCCAGCAGCTTAGCCGGCGGGTTCTATGGCTACACCTTC.

In the case of this clone: This CDR3 is also generated by other DNA sequences in the sample. CDR3 in amino acids: CASSIDRDQPQHF. For the CDR3, the DNA is TGTGCCAGTAGTATAGATCGGGATCAGCCCCAGCATTTT. The chain is built from TRBV19 and TRBJ1-5; no clear D. Germline assignment: CDR1 LNHDA and CDR2 SQIVND (reference sequence). The CDR3 is 13 amino acids. The V gene lost 0 bases and the J gene lost 5 bases, with 5 bases spanning the gap.

This sequence joins TRBV5-5 and TRBJ2-1; 9 nucleotides line up with TRBD1. Losses at the gene ends were 0 bases for V and 9 bases for J; bases not matched to a gene: 7. Germline CDR1 is SGHKS and CDR2 is YYEKEE (reference sequence). CDR3 length equals 15 residues. In DNA, the CDR3 is TGTGCCAGCAGCTTGGCCGGACAGGGGCAAGGTGAGCAGTTCTTC. This translates into CASSLAGQGQGEQFF.

The rearrangement uses TRBV7-3 and TRBJ2-2; tentatively, D is TRBD2 (6 bases). CDR3 length: 15 amino acids. The V end was cut by 4 bases, the J end by 5 bases, with 14 bases between. In germline, CDR1 is SGHTA, CDR2 FQGTGA. CDR3 protein: CASSSQGGETGELFF. In nucleotides, the CDR3 is TGTGCCAGCAGCTCCCAGGGCGGGGAAACCGGGGAGCTGTTTTTT.

The V gene is TRBV7-2, the J gene TRBJ1-3, with D possibly TRBD1 on 5 matching bases. There are 15 residues in the CDR3. V shed 3 bases and J shed 0 bases, with 9 bases lying between them. In germline, CDR1 is SGHTA, CDR2 FQGNSA. CDR3: CASSLEGYSGNTIYF. The CDR3, as DNA: TGTGCCAGCAGCTTGGAGGGGTACTCTGGAAACACCATATATTTT.

The gene calls are TRBV9 and TRBJ2-7, with 9 positions matching TRBD1. There are 14 residues in the CDR3. The germline V gene has CDR1 SGDLS and CDR2 YYNGEE. J was trimmed by 5 bases and V by 2 bases; bases with no gene match: 5. The CDR3 region has the DNA TGTGCCAGCAGCGTCGGGACAGGGTATAACGAGCAGTACTTC. Protein sequence: CASSVGTGYNEQYF.

The gene calls are TRBV28 and TRBJ1-2; 7 positions agree with TRBD1. The CDR3 is made up of 15 amino acids. The V and J ends lost 5 bases and 6 bases, in that order; junction bases with no gene match: 12. Per germline, CDR1 MDHEN and CDR2 SYDVKM. The CDR3 sequence is CASSLFPGTEDGYTF. The CDR3 coding sequence is TGTGCCAGCAGTCTATTTCCCGGGACAGAGGATGGCTACACCTTC.